The 32 T cell receptor beta chains presented below share a single source sample, sequenced in a study of blood T cell repertoires in COVID-19. The data were produced by immunoSEQ multiplex PCR, yet TCRdb's version contains in-frame clones alone and is incomplete. The sample carries about 140,000 clones, approximately 83% recorded once. Sequenced material: peripheral blood. The receptors were gathered from a woman aged 60 to 75 with acute or convalescent COVID-19.

The chain links TRBV19 to TRBJ2-1, with 9 bases fitting TRBD1. The CDR3 covers 16 residues. In germline, CDR1 is LNHDA, CDR2 SQIVND (reference sequence). The V and J ends lost 6 bases and 2 bases, in that order; junction bases with no gene match: 8. DNA of the CDR3: TGTGCCAGTAGCCGGACAGGGGAAGGGACCTACAATGAGCAGTTCTTC. Protein: CASSRTGEGTYNEQFF.

The chain carries TRBV18 and TRBJ2-1, with D possibly matching TRBD1 (5 bases). This CDR3 spans 13 amino acids. In germline, CDR1 is KGHSH, CDR2 LQKENI. Trimming shortened V by 3 bases and J by 9 bases, and 12 bases separated the two germline ends. In DNA form, the CDR3 reads TGTGCCAGCTCACCCCAGGGCGCGCTTGAGCAGTTCTTC. Translation gives CASSPQGALEQFF.

The chain links TRBV27 to TRBJ2-7; D is unresolved. The V gene lost 2 bases and the J gene lost 0 bases, with 11 bases spanning the gap. CDR3 size: 15 residues. The germline gives CDR1 MNHEY, CDR2 SMNVEV (reference sequence). As DNA, the CDR3 is TGTGCCAGCAGTTTAAGCCCAGGTAGCTCCTACGAGCAGTACTTC. Amino acid sequence: CASSLSPGSSYEQYF.

The chain joins TRBV5-1 to TRBJ2-7; 8 bases are a match to TRBD1. Germline values: CDR1 SGHRS, CDR2 YFSETQ. V lost 2 bases, J lost 4 bases, and 5 bases stayed unmatched. This CDR3 comprises 14 residues. The CDR3 sequence: CASSLQGGGYEQYF. For the CDR3, the DNA is TGCGCCAGCAGCTTACAGGGGGGCGGATACGAGCAGTACTTC.

This chain uses TRBV28 with TRBJ2-7; D is perhaps TRBD1 (6 bases). The CDR3 is 15 amino acids. Trimming removed 7 bases at V and 0 bases at J, with 16 bases between. Per the germline V gene, CDR1 is MDHEN and CDR2 is SYDVKM. In DNA form, the CDR3 reads TGTGCCAGCACCAAAACAGGGTCGGGCTCCTACGAGCAGTACTTC. Residues: CASTKTGSGSYEQYF.

The chain employs TRBV2 and TRBJ1-2; D gene uncertain. V shed 2 bases and J shed 5 bases, with 9 bases lying between them. Germline-derived CDR1 and CDR2 are SNHLY and FYNNEI. CDR3 size: 13 residues. CDR3 loop: CASSETTSYGYTF. CDR3 DNA: TGTGCCAGCAGTGAAACGACAAGTTATGGCTACACCTTC.

The rearrangement uses TRBV6-6 and TRBJ1-2; tentatively, D is TRBD1 (5 bases). Trimming cost V 2 bases and J 8 bases, with 15 bases left between them. Germline V gives CDR1 MNHNY, CDR2 SVGAGI (reference sequence). This CDR3 comprises 14 residues. CDR3 loop: CASSYDRGLNGYTF. The CDR3 bases are TGTGCCAGCAGTTACGATAGGGGCCTCAACGGCTACACCTTC.

This clone was seen a few times. This CDR3 reads CASSLNRDGNGYTF. The DNA of the CDR3 is TGTGCCAGCAGCTTAAACAGGGACGGGAATGGCTACACCTTC. The chain links TRBV7-3 to TRBJ1-2; a weak D match, TRBD1 (6 bases). With 1 base removed from V and 6 bases from J, the gap between germline ends came to 12 bases. This CDR3 has 14 amino acids. Per the germline V gene, CDR1 is SGHTA and CDR2 is FQGTGA. Together with reference TRBV7-3 and TRBJ1-2, the CDR3 gives the full variable domain: GAGVSQTPSNKVTEKGKYVELRCDPISGHTALYWYRQSLGQGPEFLIYFQGTGAADDSGLPNDRFFAVRPEGSVSTLKIQRTERGDSAVYLCASSLNRDGNGYTFGSGTRLTVV.

The chain is built from TRBV20-1 and TRBJ1-5; D is possibly TRBD1 (5 bases). This CDR3 has 15 residues. V lost 3 bases and J lost 4, with 16 bases in between. Germline V lookup: CDR1 DFQATT, CDR2 SNEGSKA (reference sequence). The CDR3 DNA is TGCAGTGCTAGTATCGGCGCGCAGGGAAATCAGCCCCAGCATTTT. Its translation: CSASIGAQGNQPQHF.

In DNA, the CDR3 is TGTGCCAGCAGCTTCACGGGAGTGACCAACTCCGGCAATGAGCAGTTCTTC. Its protein is CASSFTGVTNSGNEQFF. The chain recombines TRBV7-2 with TRBJ2-1, with a weak D call TRBD2 (6 bases). With 3 bases removed from V and 6 bases from J, the gap between germline ends came to 21 bases. The germline V gene has CDR1 SGHTA and CDR2 FQGNSA. The length of the CDR3 is 17 residues.

The chain combines TRBV4-3 with TRBJ2-1, with D perhaps matching TRBD2 (5 bases). This CDR3 region has 15 residues. Germline CDR1 reads LGHNA; CDR2 reads YSLEER. V lost 5 bases, J lost 5 bases, and 16 bases lay in between. CDR3 residues: CASSESLDPDNEQFF. For the CDR3, the DNA is TGCGCCAGCAGCGAGTCACTAGATCCCGACAATGAGCAGTTCTTC.

The chain employs TRBV2 and TRBJ1-4, with 8 bases lining up with TRBD1. CDR3 length: 13 amino acids. The J segment lost 8 bases and the V segment lost 3 bases, leaving 2 bases of the junction unmatched. The V gene's germline CDR1 is SNHLY and CDR2 FYNNEI. CDR3 sequence reads: CASSETGEEKLFF. CDR3 coding DNA: TGTGCCAGCAGTGAGACAGGGGAAGAAAAACTGTTTTTT.

The rearrangement links TRBV19 to TRBJ2-1; 11 bases map to TRBD1. The CDR3 sequence is 14 residues long. V trimming: 9 bases; J trimming: 7 bases; junction bases outside the gene matches: 8. CDR1 is LNHDA, CDR2 SQIVND, per germline (reference sequence). CDR3 loop: CASSGTGGRNEQFF. In nucleotides, the CDR3 is TGTGCCAGCAGCGGGACAGGGGGTCGAAATGAGCAGTTCTTC.

J is TRBJ2-7 and V is TRBV6-5, with TRBD2 as a possible D gene (5 bases). Trimming took 1 base from V and 6 from J, leaving 16 bases between them. CDR1 is MNHEY, CDR2 SVGAGI, per germline. The CDR3 runs 15 residues. The CDR3 region is CASSYYSGIEAEQYF. In DNA, the CDR3 is TGTGCCAGCAGTTACTATTCGGGAATCGAGGCCGAGCAGTACTTC.

This chain links TRBV10-3 with TRBJ1-1, with TRBD1 matching over 8 bases. Germline CDR1 ENHRY, CDR2 SYGVKD. V shed 2 bases and J 6 bases; nucleotides not matched to a gene: 5. This CDR3 has 14 amino acids. The DNA for the CDR3 is TGTGCCATCAGTGAGGACAGGGGAAACGCTGAAGCTTTCTTT. As protein: CAISEDRGNAEAFF.

This CDR3 reads CASSLDRGGKLFF. CDR3 nucleotide sequence: TGTGCCAGCAGCTTAGACAGGGGTGGTAAACTGTTTTTT. The V and J genes are TRBV11-3 and TRBJ1-4; tentative D call: TRBD1 (6 bases). The V gene's germline CDR1 is SGHNT and CDR2 YENEEA. Deletions cut 0 bases from V and 11 bases from J, with 10 bases between. The CDR3 is 13 residues long.

This clone was recorded once. The genes are TRBV2 and TRBJ1-5; TRBD1 aligns across 7 bases. CDR3 length: 13 amino acids. J lost 12 bases, V lost 4 bases, and 9 bases had no gene match. Germline V lookup: CDR1 SNHLY, CDR2 FYNNEI. DNA for the CDR3: TGTGCCAGCAGTGTGAGCCGGACAGGCGTCCAGCATTTT. This sequence encodes CASSVSRTGVQHF.

CDR3 nucleotides: TGTGCCAGCAGCCCCAGGGCCGATTCGGAGACCCAGTACTTC. Translating gives CASSPRADSETQYF. The chain couples TRBV2 to TRBJ2-5; a weak D match, TRBD1 (5 bases). The CDR3 length is 14 residues. Germline assignment: CDR1 SNHLY and CDR2 FYNNEI. The V end lost 6 bases, the J end lost 5 bases, and 16 bases lay between the germline ends.

The chain links TRBV28 to TRBJ1-4; D remains unclear. Germline values: CDR1 MDHEN, CDR2 SYDVKM. CDR3 length: 13 amino acids. Trimming took off 7 bases at V and 8 bases at J, with 14 bases between the two ends. As DNA, the CDR3 is TGTGCCAGCATCTCACCCGGGTCCGAAAAACTGTTTTTT. Translation: CASISPGSEKLFF.

The chain employs TRBV3-1 (or the pseudogene TRBV3-2) and TRBJ1-2; TRBD1 might be the D (5 bases). The CDR3 has 15 residues. CDR1 and CDR2 (germline): LGHDT, YNNKEL (reference sequence). Trimming cost V 0 bases and J 6 bases, with 14 bases left between them. The CDR3 loop is CASSQDGARRDGYTF. The CDR3 DNA reads TGTGCCAGCAGCCAAGATGGGGCTCGTAGGGATGGCTACACCTTC.

This clone occurred a few times. The chain uses TRBV7-9 and TRBJ2-5, with 7 bases matching TRBD2. Germline CDR1 reads SEHNR; CDR2 reads FQNEAQ (reference sequence). This CDR3 comprises 14 residues. Trimming removed 8 bases from V and 4 bases from J; junction bases left unmatched: 10. This CDR3 is CASSPFWGGETQYF. DNA for the CDR3: TGTGCCAGCTCCCCTTTCTGGGGGGGAGAGACCCAGTACTTC.

The chain employs TRBV10-1 and TRBJ1-2; no definite D call. V was trimmed by 4 bases and J by 6 bases, leaving 6 bases between them. This CDR3 has 11 residues. CDR1 and CDR2 (germline): WNHNN, SYGVQD (reference sequence). CDR3 sequence reads: CASSVRDGYTF. CDR3 in DNA: TGCGCCAGCAGTGTGAGGGATGGCTACACCTTC.

The V call is TRBV18, the J call TRBJ1-2; D is ambiguous. From germline, CDR1 is KGHSH and CDR2 LQKENI. Trimming removed 0 bases from V and 2 bases from J, with 10 bases in between. The CDR3 loop spans 15 amino acids. Written as DNA, the CDR3 is TGTGCCAGCTCACCACCCGGGGAGTCCAACTATGGCTACACCTTC. This encodes CASSPPGESNYGYTF.

The chain recombines TRBV5-1 with TRBJ2-1, with 11 bases identical to TRBD2. This CDR3 has 15 amino acids. V was clipped by 2 bases and J by 7 bases; unmatched bases: 5. CDR1 is SGHRS and CDR2 is YFSETQ in the germline V gene. The CDR3 DNA sequence: TGCGCCAGCAGCTTTAGCGGGAGGGAAGAGAATGAGCAGTTCTTC. Translation gives CASSFSGREENEQFF.

The chain employs TRBV5-1 and TRBJ2-1; D possibly corresponds to TRBD1 (6 bases). V was clipped by 0 bases and J by 0 bases, with 10 bases between them. The CDR3 length is 16 residues. Germline V CDR1 and CDR2: SGHRS, YFSETQ. Here the CDR3 DNA reads TGCGCCAGCAGCTTGGGTCAGGGGAGCTCCTACAATGAGCAGTTCTTC. Protein: CASSLGQGSSYNEQFF.

The CDR3 here is CASASGTEGRLGAFF. CDR3 in DNA: TGTGCCAGCGCTAGTGGGACGGAGGGACGTCTTGGGGCTTTCTTT. The genes are TRBV18 and TRBJ1-1, with a weak D call TRBD1 (5 bases). Trimming left V 8 bases short and J 11 bases short, with 27 bases between. The CDR3 spans 15 residues. Germline CDR1 and CDR2: KGHSH and LQKENI.

This sequence joins TRBV12-2 and TRBJ1-2; TRBD1, the table's D call, was not compared with the DNA. TRBV12-2 is tagged as a pseudogene. The CDR3 loop spans 15 amino acids. This chain's CDR3 is CASPRAGAANYGYTF. The CDR3 nucleotides are TGTGCAAGTCCCAGGGCAGGGGCGGCTAACTATGGCTACACCTTC.

The CDR3 sequence: CASMFSGRLGYEQYF. The CDR3 DNA is TGTGCCAGCATGTTCAGCGGGAGATTAGGGTACGAGCAGTACTTC. The chain combines TRBV28 with TRBJ2-7; TRBD2 matches at 8 bases. The V gene end was trimmed by 7 bases and the J gene end by 4 bases; junction bases not matched to a gene: 12. There are 15 residues in the CDR3. Germline loops: CDR1 MDHEN, CDR2 SYDVKM.

The chain links TRBV11-2 to TRBJ2-2; perhaps TRBD1 as D (5 bases). The germline V and J ends were trimmed by 5 bases and 5 bases, with 9 bases remaining between them. The CDR3 sequence is 13 residues long. Per germline, CDR1 SGHAT and CDR2 FQNNGV. The CDR3 DNA sequence: TGTGCCAGCAGCAGGGGTTCAACCGGGGAGCTGTTTTTT. Protein: CASSRGSTGELFF.

The rearrangement joins TRBV5-6 to TRBJ2-7; the D is unclear. Per germline, CDR1 SGHDT and CDR2 YYEEEE. The V and J ends lost 1 base and 6 bases respectively, with 17 bases between them. The CDR3 is 15 amino acids. For the CDR3, the DNA is TGTGCCAGCAGCTTGAAGCAGCGCTACCCTAGCGAGCAGTACTTC. Residues: CASSLKQRYPSEQYF.

The rearrangement joins TRBV28 to TRBJ2-5, with 7 bases fitting TRBD2. The CDR3 sequence is 15 residues long. The trim removed 8 bases at V and 5 bases at J, leaving 14 bases unmatched. CDR1 MDHEN and CDR2 SYDVKM come from the germline V gene. This chain's CDR3 is CASCSSGGRWETQYF. The CDR3, as DNA: TGTGCCAGCTGTTCCTCCGGCGGGAGATGGGAGACCCAGTACTTC. Drawing the rest from reference TRBV28 and TRBJ2-5, the complete variable domain is DVKVTQSSRYLVKRTGEKVFLECVQDMDHENMFWYRQDPGLGLRLIYFSYDVKMKEKGDIPEGYSVSREKKERFSLILESASTNQTSMYLCASCSSGGRWETQYFGPGTRLLVL.

The rearrangement joins TRBV3-1 (or the pseudogene TRBV3-2) to TRBJ1-1, with D tentatively TRBD1 (5 bases). This CDR3 has 12 amino acids. V was clipped by 4 bases and J by 8 bases, with 11 bases between them. Per the germline V gene, CDR1 is LGHDT and CDR2 is YNNKEL (reference sequence). For the CDR3, the DNA is TGTGCCAGCAGCCTCCTCAAGGGGGAAGCTTTCTTT. Protein product: CASSLLKGEAFF.